This TCR beta chain was captured in a study of T cell responses to AZD1222 COVID-19 vaccine. Analyses pooled second doses at about 4 or about 12 weeks. The method was immunoSEQ multiplex PCR; TCRdb's version includes in-frame clones alone and lacks a portion of them. The table records more than 55,000 clones, about 80% of them present only once. The CDR3 length is 13 residues. Trimming shortened V by 1 base and J by 4 bases, and 8 bases separated the two germline ends. CDR1 is SGHVS, CDR2 FNYEAQ, per germline. About this clone: What it binds is not known.

Broader study findings: Donors were largely white British and mainly female; clonal diversity was possibly underestimated. Elevations in Spike-specific TCR breadth and depth followed administration of two AZD1222 doses. Scientists sampled the repertoires only once the peak T cell response had passed.

This chain links TRBV7-6 with TRBJ2-7; maybe TRBD1 (6 bases). Here the sequenced sample was peripheral blood, taken 28 days after the second AZD1222 dose. The TCR originated in an adult who received the AZD1222 COVID-19 vaccine. The chain's CDR3 is CASSLGGTYEQYF. The CDR3 DNA is TGTGCCAGCAGCTTAGGGGGGACATACGAGCAGTACTTC.